A single sample gave rise to the 26 T cell receptor beta chains below, sequenced in a study of blood T cell repertoires in COVID-19. Clones were sequenced by immunoSEQ multiplex PCR, and TCRdb holds only the in-frame ones, with some missing. This sample has about 230,000 clones, with more than 75% found just once. The sequencing sample was made of peripheral blood. The receptor set was obtained from a man in his forties with acute or convalescent COVID-19.

The chain uses TRBV27 and TRBJ2-1; 9 bases line up with TRBD2. Trimming removed 0 bases from V and 6 bases from J; junction bases left unmatched: 12. The CDR3 loop spans 18 amino acids. CDR1 is MNHEY and CDR2 is SMNVEV in the germline V gene (reference sequence). The CDR3 here is CASSLSRPASGARNEQFF. The CDR3 DNA is TGTGCCAGCAGTTTATCCCGCCCGGCTAGCGGGGCCCGCAATGAGCAGTTCTTC.

This clone was detected only a few times. The J gene is TRBJ1-2, the V gene TRBV10-2; TRBD1 aligns across 9 bases. V lost 9 bases, J lost 7 bases, and 9 bases stayed unmatched. CDR3 length: 13 residues. CDR1 is WSHSY, CDR2 SAAADI, per germline. CDR3 in DNA: TGCGCCAGTTCGACAGGGGGAGTAGGTGGCTACACCTTC. Translating gives CASSTGGVGGYTF.

V gene TRBV27 combines with J gene TRBJ2-7; D is unclear. The germline V gene has CDR1 MNHEY and CDR2 SMNVEV (reference sequence). This CDR3 has 14 amino acids. V was shortened by 3 bases and J by 1 base, with 10 bases between the two germline ends. The CDR3 nucleotides read TGTGCCAGCAGTTTCAAACTCGAATCCTACGAGCAGTACTTC. This gives the protein CASSFKLESYEQYF.

The chain uses TRBV6-5 and TRBJ1-4; D is uncertain. V lost 7 bases, J lost 0 bases, and 6 bases lay in between. CDR3 length: 13 residues. Germline V gene sequence: CDR1 MNHEY, CDR2 SVGAGI. The CDR3 loop reads CASTTATNEKLFF. The CDR3 nucleotides are TGTGCCAGCACAACGGCAACTAATGAAAAACTGTTTTTT.

The sample holds a few counts of this clone. The genes are TRBV9 and TRBJ1-1, with 7 bases fitting TRBD1. Germline CDR1 reads SGDLS; CDR2 reads YYNGEE. With 4 bases clipped from V and 1 base from J, the junction kept 7 bases outside the gene matches. The CDR3 runs to 15 residues. The CDR3 nucleotides are TGTGCCAGCAGCCCTGGGACAGAAAGGAACACTGAAGCTTTCTTT. It translates to CASSPGTERNTEAFF. The full variable domain, completed using reference TRBV9 and TRBJ1-1, is DSGVTQTPKHLITATGQRVTLRCSPRSGDLSVYWYQQSLDQGLQFLIQYYNGEERAKGNILERFSAQQFPDLHSELNLSSLELGDSALYFCASSPGTERNTEAFFGQGTRLTVV.

J is TRBJ1-3 and V is TRBV6-5; 10 bases are shared with TRBD1. The germline V gene has CDR1 MNHEY and CDR2 SVGAGI. Trimming cost V 4 bases and J 7 bases; bases outside gene matches: 1. The CDR3 spans 13 residues. The CDR3 DNA follows: TGTGCCAGCAGTTCGACAGGGGGCAACACCATATATTTT. Encoded protein: CASSSTGGNTIYF.

This clone was picked up one time. The chain employs TRBV4-3 and TRBJ2-1; 9 bases fit TRBD1. Germline loops: CDR1 LGHNA, CDR2 YSLEER. This CDR3 region has 17 residues. The V gene end was trimmed by 0 bases and the J gene end by 5 bases; junction bases not matched to a gene: 8. The CDR3 bases are TGCGCCAGCAGCCAAGATCAGGGACAGGGCTTAAACAATGAGCAGTTCTTC. This codes for CASSQDQGQGLNNEQFF.

The chain carries TRBV19 and TRBJ1-4; TRBD1 matches at 9 bases. The trim removed 0 bases at V and 5 bases at J, leaving 4 bases unmatched. Germline loops: CDR1 LNHDA, CDR2 SQIVND (reference sequence). The CDR3 is 16 amino acids. The CDR3 DNA reads TGTGCCAGTAGTATAGATTCCGGGACAGGGAATGAAAAACTGTTTTTT. Translating it yields CASSIDSGTGNEKLFF. Using reference TRBV19 and TRBJ1-4 for the parts outside the CDR3, the full variable domain is DGGITQSPKYLFRKEGQNVTLSCEQNLNHDAMYWYRQDPGQGLRLIYYSQIVNDFQKGDIAEGYSVSREKKESFPLTVTSAQKNPTAFYLCASSIDSGTGNEKLFFGSGTQLSVL.

This clone appeared once. V and J are TRBV20-1 and TRBJ2-1, with 7 bases fitting TRBD1. Trimming at V came to 6 bases and at J to 5 bases, leaving 1 base not matched to a gene. The CDR3 extends over 11 amino acids. Germline V gene lookup returns CDR1 DFQATT and CDR2 SNEGSKA (reference sequence). The CDR3 nucleotides are TGCAGTGCGGGACAGAACAATGAGCAGTTCTTC. It is translated as CSAGQNNEQFF.

This clone appeared a single time. CDR3: CASSFLGTGDTEAFF. The CDR3 DNA sequence: TGTGCCAGCTCGTTTCTTGGGACAGGGGACACTGAAGCTTTCTTT. The chain employs TRBV18 and TRBJ1-1, with 10 nucleotides matching TRBD1. Unmatched junction bases numbered 7, after V lost 6 bases and J lost 3 bases. The CDR3 contains 15 residues. CDR1 and CDR2 from the germline V gene are KGHSH and LQKENI.

J is TRBJ1-5 and V is TRBV6-1; 7 nucleotides line up with TRBD1. CDR1 and CDR2 from the germline V gene are MNHNS and SASEGT. Trimming at V came to 3 bases and at J to 1 base, leaving 9 bases not matched to a gene. The CDR3 totals 17 residues. The CDR3 protein is CASSDRPGTASNQPQHF. The CDR3 DNA reads TGTGCCAGCAGTGATAGGCCCGGGACAGCAAGCAATCAGCCCCAGCATTTT.

This clone appeared a single time. This chain links TRBV27 with TRBJ1-1; 10 positions match TRBD1. CDR3 length: 15 residues. CDR1 MNHEY and CDR2 SMNVEV come from the germline V gene (reference sequence). The J segment lost 3 bases and the V segment lost 5 bases, leaving 6 bases of the junction unmatched. The CDR3 DNA reads TGTGCCAGCAGTCCCCGGGACAGGGGATACACTGAAGCTTTCTTT. It translates to CASSPRDRGYTEAFF.

The chain is built from TRBV10-2 and TRBJ1-2, with TRBD1 as a possible D gene (5 bases). Trimming cost V 4 bases and J 4 bases, with 7 bases left between them. The germline V gene encodes CDR1 WSHSY and CDR2 SAAADI. CDR3 length: 12 residues. CDR3 nucleotides: TGCGCCAGCAGTGGACAGCTCTATGGCTACACCTTC. The encoded protein is CASSGQLYGYTF.

This clone was seen a single time. The chain recombines TRBV4-2 with TRBJ2-7, with 7 bases matching TRBD1. After removal of 2 bases from V and 6 bases from J, the junction contained 16 bases not matched to a gene. The V gene's germline CDR1 is LGHNA and CDR2 YNFKEQ. CDR3 length: 17 residues. The CDR3 region has the DNA TGTGCCAGCAGCCAAAACGTGGGTCGAGGGGGCGCGTCCGAGCAGTACTTC. It encodes CASSQNVGRGGASEQYF.

The chain employs TRBV9 and TRBJ2-1; TRBD2 aligns across 7 bases. Trimming at V came to 2 bases and at J to 6 bases, leaving 5 bases not matched to a gene. The CDR3 has 14 residues. Germline V gene lookup returns CDR1 SGDLS and CDR2 YYNGEE. The CDR3 loop is CASSVAGEVNEQFF. In DNA form, the CDR3 reads TGTGCCAGCAGCGTTGCGGGGGAGGTCAATGAGCAGTTCTTC.

The chain employs TRBV12-5 and TRBJ2-5, with a tentative D call TRBD1 (5 bases). There are 12 residues in the CDR3. The ends were cut back, 6 bases at V and 3 bases at J, with 8 bases in the middle. Germline V gene sequence: CDR1 LGHNT, CDR2 FRNRAP. The CDR3, as DNA: TGTGCTAGTGGGAGCAGGGAAGAGACCCAGTACTTC. Encoded protein: CASGSREETQYF.

The V call is TRBV6-2 or TRBV6-3, the J call TRBJ1-2; TRBD1 matches 7 bases. Per germline, CDR1 MNHEY and CDR2 SVGEGT. J lost 4 bases, V lost 4 bases, and 6 bases had no gene match. This CDR3 has 14 residues. The chain's CDR3 is CASSSTGQTYGYTF. Here the CDR3 DNA reads TGTGCCAGCAGTTCGACGGGACAGACCTATGGCTACACCTTC.

This rearrangement joins TRBV28 to TRBJ2-5; 8 bases map to TRBD2. Germline lookup yields CDR1 MDHEN and CDR2 SYDVKM. CDR3 size: 15 residues. J was trimmed by 3 bases and V by 6 bases; bases with no gene match: 9. This CDR3 reads CASSQNSGVKETQYF. CDR3 sequence (DNA): TGTGCCAGCAGCCAAAATAGCGGGGTAAAAGAGACCCAGTACTTC.

The gene calls are TRBV5-6 and TRBJ2-5; 10 positions agree with TRBD2. The germline CDR1 and CDR2 sequences are SGHDT and YYEEEE. CDR3 size: 15 residues. Trimming took 3 bases from V and 5 from J; bases not matched to a gene: 7. CDR3 amino acids: CASSYKRGGLETQYF. DNA for the CDR3: TGTGCCAGCAGCTATAAGCGGGGGGGCCTGGAGACCCAGTACTTC.

The chain has TRBV2 and TRBJ1-2; the D gene is possibly TRBD1 (5 bases). This CDR3 comprises 14 residues. V was shortened by 6 bases and J by 5 bases, with 16 bases between the two germline ends. Germline V gene data show CDR1 as SNHLY and CDR2 as FYNNEI. For the CDR3, the DNA is TGTGCCAGCAGGGACACCTTCCAAGGGTATGGCTACACCTTC. Residues: CASRDTFQGYGYTF.

The gene calls are TRBV5-4 and TRBJ1-3; D is unresolved. Trimming shortened V by 4 bases and J by 4 bases, and 12 bases separated the two germline ends. The germline V gene has CDR1 SGHNT and CDR2 YYREEE (reference sequence). The CDR3 sequence is 14 residues long. Here the CDR3 DNA reads TGTGCCAGCAGCGATGCAAGAGGGGGAAACACCATATATTTT. It yields the protein CASSDARGGNTIYF.

Worth noting for this clone: This could be a read error, since a much larger clone is one nucleotide away. The chain uses TRBV3-1 (or the pseudogene TRBV3-2) and TRBJ2-7; D perhaps matches TRBD2 (6 bases). Germline CDR1 reads LGHDT; CDR2 reads YNNKEL (reference sequence). The CDR3 runs 14 residues. V was shortened by 1 base and J by 0 bases, with 7 bases between the two germline ends. CDR3 nucleotides: TGTGCCAGCAGCCAAGCGGGGGTCTCCTACGAGCAGTACTTC. It translates to CASSQAGVSYEQYF.

This clone has only a few counts. The chain links TRBV9 to TRBJ2-7; 10 bases map to TRBD1. CDR1 and CDR2 from the germline V gene are SGDLS and YYNGEE. The CDR3 has 16 residues. The V and J ends lost 4 bases and 6 bases, in that order; junction bases with no gene match: 13. CDR3 region: CASSPPPGQGRSEQYF. In DNA, the CDR3 is TGTGCCAGCAGCCCGCCCCCGGGACAGGGGCGGTCCGAGCAGTACTTC. Variable domain in full (rest from reference TRBV9 and TRBJ2-7): DSGVTQTPKHLITATGQRVTLRCSPRSGDLSVYWYQQSLDQGLQFLIQYYNGEERAKGNILERFSAQQFPDLHSELNLSSLELGDSALYFCASSPPPGQGRSEQYFGPGTRLTVT.

In DNA form, the CDR3 reads TGTGCCAGTAGCCCGGGTCCCACTCAAAACTATGGCTACACCTTC. This gives the protein CASSPGPTQNYGYTF. The chain employs TRBV19 and TRBJ1-2; D is ambiguous. There are 15 residues in the CDR3. V was cut by 6 bases and J by 2 bases, with 16 bases left in between. Looked up from germline, CDR1 is LNHDA and CDR2 is SQIVND (reference sequence).

The chain combines TRBV27 with TRBJ1-2; 7 bases are shared with TRBD1. CDR3 length equals 16 residues. CDR1 is MNHEY and CDR2 is SMNVEV in the germline V gene (reference sequence). J lost 5 bases, V lost 2 bases, and 11 bases had no gene match. CDR3 sequence reads: CASSLSRDSLLYGYTF. The CDR3 DNA reads TGTGCCAGCAGTTTAAGTAGGGACAGCTTACTATATGGCTACACCTTC.

The chain is built from TRBV5-4 and TRBJ2-3; TRBD1 agrees at 7 bases. J was trimmed by 4 bases and V by 3 bases; bases with no gene match: 8. This CDR3 region has 15 residues. CDR1 and CDR2 (germline): SGHNT, YYREEE (reference sequence). The CDR3 DNA sequence: TGTGCCAGCAGCTCAAAAGACAGGGCCTCAGATACGCAGTATTTT. Amino acid sequence: CASSSKDRASDTQYF. Combining the CDR3 with reference TRBV5-4 and TRBJ2-3 gives the whole variable domain ETGVTQSPTHLIKTRGQQVTLRCSSQSGHNTVSWYQQALGQGPQFIFQYYREEENGRGNFPPRFSGLQFPNYSSELNVNALELDDSALYLCASSSKDRASDTQYFGPGTRLTVL.